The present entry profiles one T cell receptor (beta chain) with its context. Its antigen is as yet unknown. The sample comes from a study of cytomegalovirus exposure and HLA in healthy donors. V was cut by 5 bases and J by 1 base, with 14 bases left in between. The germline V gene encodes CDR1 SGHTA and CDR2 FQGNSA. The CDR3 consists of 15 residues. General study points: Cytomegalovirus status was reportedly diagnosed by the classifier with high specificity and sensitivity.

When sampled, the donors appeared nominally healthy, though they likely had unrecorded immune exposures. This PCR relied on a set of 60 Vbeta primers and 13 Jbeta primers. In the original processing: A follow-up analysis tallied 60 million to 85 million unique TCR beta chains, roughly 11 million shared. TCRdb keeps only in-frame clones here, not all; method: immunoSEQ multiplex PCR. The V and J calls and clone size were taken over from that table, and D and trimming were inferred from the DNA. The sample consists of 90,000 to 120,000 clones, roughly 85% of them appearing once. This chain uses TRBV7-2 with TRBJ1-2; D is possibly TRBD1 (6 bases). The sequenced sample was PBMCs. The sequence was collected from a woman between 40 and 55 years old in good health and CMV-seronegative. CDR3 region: CASSLGGGGNYGYTF. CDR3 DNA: TGTGCCAGCAGCCTAGGAGGGGGGGGTAACTATGGCTACACCTTC.